The present entry profiles one TCR beta chain with its context. Under the authors' procedure: Estimated nucleated cell counts came from reference gene primer amplification. This table comes from immunoSEQ multiplex PCR, and its TCRdb copy is limited to in-frame clones, with some not included. The DNA gave D and trimming, while V, J and clone size come from that table. Altogether 150,000 to 180,000 clones are present, 70% to 85% being singletons, with the ten largest covering 0.63%. The data are from a study of blood T cell repertoires in COVID-19. Overall study context: Samples of COVID-19 (acute and convalescent) were obtained from the United States, Italy and Spain.

Germline-derived CDR1 and CDR2 are PRHDT and FYEKMQ (reference sequence). The CDR3 loop spans 14 amino acids. Germline trimming cut 7 bases from V and 7 bases from J; bases unmatched to any gene: 9. The clonotype originates from a man between 60 and 70 years old with COVID-19, enrolled during active disease. The sample was peripheral blood. The V gene is TRBV13, the J gene TRBJ2-1; 8 bases map to TRBD2. CDR3 in DNA: TGTGCCAGCAAAATAGCGGGAAGTAGGAATGAGCAGTTCTTC. Encoded protein: CASKIAGSRNEQFF.